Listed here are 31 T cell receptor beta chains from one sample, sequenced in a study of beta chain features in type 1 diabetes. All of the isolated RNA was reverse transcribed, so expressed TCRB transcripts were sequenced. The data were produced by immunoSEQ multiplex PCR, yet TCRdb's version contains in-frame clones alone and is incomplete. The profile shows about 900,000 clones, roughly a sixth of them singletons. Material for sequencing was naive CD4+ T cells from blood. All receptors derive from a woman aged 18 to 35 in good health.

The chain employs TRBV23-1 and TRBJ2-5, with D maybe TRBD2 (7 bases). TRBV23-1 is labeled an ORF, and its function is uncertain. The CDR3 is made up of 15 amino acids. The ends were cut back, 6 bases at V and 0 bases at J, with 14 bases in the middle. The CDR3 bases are TGCGCCAGCAGGGGGGGGCAGGGGAACCAAGAGACCCAGTACTTC. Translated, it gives CASRGGQGNQETQYF.

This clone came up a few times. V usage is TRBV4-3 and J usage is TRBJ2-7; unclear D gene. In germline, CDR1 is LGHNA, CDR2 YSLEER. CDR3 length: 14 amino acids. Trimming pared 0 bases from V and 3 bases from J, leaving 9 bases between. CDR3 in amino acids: CASSQEIGIYEQYF. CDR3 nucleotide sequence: TGCGCCAGCAGCCAAGAAATAGGCATCTACGAGCAGTACTTC.

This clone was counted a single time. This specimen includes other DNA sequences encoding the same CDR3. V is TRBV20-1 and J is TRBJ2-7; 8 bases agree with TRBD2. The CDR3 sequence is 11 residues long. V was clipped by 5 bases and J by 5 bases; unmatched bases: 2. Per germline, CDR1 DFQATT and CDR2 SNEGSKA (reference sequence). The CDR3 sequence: CSARGGHEQYF. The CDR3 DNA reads TGCAGTGCTCGGGGGGGTCACGAGCAGTACTTC.

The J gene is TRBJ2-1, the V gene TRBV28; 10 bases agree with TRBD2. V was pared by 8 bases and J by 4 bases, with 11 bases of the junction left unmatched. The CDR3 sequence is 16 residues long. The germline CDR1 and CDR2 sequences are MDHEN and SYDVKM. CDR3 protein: CASHMGGAGGYNEQFF. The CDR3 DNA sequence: TGTGCCAGCCACATGGGGGGAGCGGGAGGGTACAATGAGCAGTTCTTC.

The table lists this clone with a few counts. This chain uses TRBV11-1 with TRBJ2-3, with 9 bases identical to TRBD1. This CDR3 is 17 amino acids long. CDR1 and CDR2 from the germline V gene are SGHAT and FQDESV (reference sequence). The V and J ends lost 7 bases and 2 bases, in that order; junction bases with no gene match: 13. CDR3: CASNTVRGTGFTDTQYF. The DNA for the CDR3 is TGTGCCAGCAATACAGTACGGGGGACAGGGTTCACAGATACGCAGTATTTT.

The CDR3 bases are TGTGCCAGCTCACCAACCTCAGGGGGGGGAGGACAGCCCCAGCATTTT. Its translation: CASSPTSGGGGQPQHF. The V and J genes are TRBV18 and TRBJ1-5; 7 bases line up with TRBD1. Germline V lookup: CDR1 KGHSH, CDR2 LQKENI. CDR3 length: 16 residues. Trimming removed 2 bases from V and 7 bases from J; junction bases left unmatched: 11.

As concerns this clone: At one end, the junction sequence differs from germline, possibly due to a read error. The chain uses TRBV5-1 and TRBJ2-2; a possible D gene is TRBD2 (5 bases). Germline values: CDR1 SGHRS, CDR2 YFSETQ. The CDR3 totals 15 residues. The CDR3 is CASSLAASRPGELFF. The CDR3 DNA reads TGCGCCAGCAGCTTGGCTGCTAGCCGTCCCGGAGAGCTGTTTTTT. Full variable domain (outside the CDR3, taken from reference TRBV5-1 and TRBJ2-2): KAGVTQTPRYLIKTRGQQVTLSCSPISGHRSVSWYQQTPGQGLQFLFEYFSETQRNKGNFPGRFSGRQFSNSRSEMNVSTLELGDSALYLCASSLAASRPGELFFGEGSRLTVL.

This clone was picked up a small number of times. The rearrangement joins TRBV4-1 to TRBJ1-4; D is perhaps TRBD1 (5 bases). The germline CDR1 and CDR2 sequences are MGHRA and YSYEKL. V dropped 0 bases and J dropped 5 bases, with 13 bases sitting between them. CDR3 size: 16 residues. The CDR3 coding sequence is TGCGCCAGCAGCCAAGATTTACAGGTCTTCAATGAAAAACTGTTTTTT. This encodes CASSQDLQVFNEKLFF.

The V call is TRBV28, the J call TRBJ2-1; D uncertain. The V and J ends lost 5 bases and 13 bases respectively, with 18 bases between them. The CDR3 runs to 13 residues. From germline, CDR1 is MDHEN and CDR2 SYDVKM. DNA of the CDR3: TGTGCCAGCAGTCAGTTACTATACGTGGCACAGTTCTTC. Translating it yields CASSQLLYVAQFF.

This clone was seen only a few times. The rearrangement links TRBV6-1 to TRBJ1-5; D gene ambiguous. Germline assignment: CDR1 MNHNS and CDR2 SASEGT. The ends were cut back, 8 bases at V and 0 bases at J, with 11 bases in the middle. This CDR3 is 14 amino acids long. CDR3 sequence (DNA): TGTGCCAGCGGGCAGAGCTATAGCAATCAGCCCCAGCATTTT. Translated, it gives CASGQSYSNQPQHF.

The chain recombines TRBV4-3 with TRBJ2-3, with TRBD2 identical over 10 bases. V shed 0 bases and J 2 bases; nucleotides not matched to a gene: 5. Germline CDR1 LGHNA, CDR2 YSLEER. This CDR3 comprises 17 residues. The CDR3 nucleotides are TGCGCCAGCAGCCAAGATTGGACTAGCGGATCCACAGATACGCAGTATTTT. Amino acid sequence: CASSQDWTSGSTDTQYF.

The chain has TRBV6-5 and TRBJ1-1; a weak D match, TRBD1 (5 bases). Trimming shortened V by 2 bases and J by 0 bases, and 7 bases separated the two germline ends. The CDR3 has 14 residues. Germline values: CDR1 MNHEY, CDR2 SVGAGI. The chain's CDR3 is CASSYQGLNTEAFF. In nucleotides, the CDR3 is TGTGCCAGCAGTTACCAGGGCCTGAACACTGAAGCTTTCTTT.

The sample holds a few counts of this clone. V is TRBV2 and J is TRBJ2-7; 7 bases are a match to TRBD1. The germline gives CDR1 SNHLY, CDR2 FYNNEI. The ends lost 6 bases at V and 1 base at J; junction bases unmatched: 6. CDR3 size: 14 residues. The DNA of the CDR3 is TGTGCCAGCAGGATACAGGGGTTGTCCTACGAGCAGTACTTC. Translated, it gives CASRIQGLSYEQYF. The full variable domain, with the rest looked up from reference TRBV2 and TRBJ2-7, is EPEVTQTPSHQVTQMGQEVILRCVPISNHLYFYWYRQILGQKVEFLVSFYNNEISEKSEIFDDQFSVERPDGSNFTLKIRSTKLEDSAMYFCASRIQGLSYEQYFGPGTRLTVT.

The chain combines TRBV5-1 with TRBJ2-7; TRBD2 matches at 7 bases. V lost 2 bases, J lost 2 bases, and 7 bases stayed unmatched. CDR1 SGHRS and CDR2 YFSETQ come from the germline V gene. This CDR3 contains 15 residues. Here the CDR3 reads CASSFGLGATYEQYF. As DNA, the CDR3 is TGCGCCAGCAGCTTCGGACTAGGGGCAACCTACGAGCAGTACTTC.

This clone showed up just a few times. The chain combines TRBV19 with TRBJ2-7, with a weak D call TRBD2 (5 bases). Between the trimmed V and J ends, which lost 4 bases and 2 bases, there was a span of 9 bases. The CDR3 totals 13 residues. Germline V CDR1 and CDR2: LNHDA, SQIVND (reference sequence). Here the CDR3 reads CASSKDGTYEQYF. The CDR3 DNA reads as TGTGCCAGTAGTAAGGACGGGACCTACGAGCAGTACTTC.

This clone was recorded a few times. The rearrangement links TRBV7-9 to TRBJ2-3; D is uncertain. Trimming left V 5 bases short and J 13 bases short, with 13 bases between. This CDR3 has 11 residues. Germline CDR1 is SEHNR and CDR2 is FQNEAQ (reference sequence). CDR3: CASSPGRAKYF. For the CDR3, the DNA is TGTGCCAGCAGCCCTGGTCGAGCAAAGTATTTT.

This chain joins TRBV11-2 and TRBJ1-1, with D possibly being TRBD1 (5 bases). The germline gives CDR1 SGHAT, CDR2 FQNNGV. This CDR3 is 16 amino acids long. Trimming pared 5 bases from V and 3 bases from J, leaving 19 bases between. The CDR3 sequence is CASSPLPGRGYTEAFF. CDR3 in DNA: TGTGCCAGCAGCCCACTCCCAGGGAGAGGGTACACTGAAGCTTTCTTT. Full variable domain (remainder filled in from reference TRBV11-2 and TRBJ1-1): EAGVAQSPRYKIIEKRQSVAFWCNPISGHATLYWYQQILGQGPKLLIQFQNNGVVDDSQLPKDRFSAERLKGVDSTLKIQPAKLEDSAVYLCASSPLPGRGYTEAFFGQGTRLTVV.

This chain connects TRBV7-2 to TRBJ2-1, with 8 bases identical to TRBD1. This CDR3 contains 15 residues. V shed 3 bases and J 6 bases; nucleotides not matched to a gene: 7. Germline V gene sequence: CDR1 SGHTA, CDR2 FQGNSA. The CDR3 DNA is TGTGCCAGCAGCTTTTTCGGGACAGGTGTCAATGAGCAGTTCTTC. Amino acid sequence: CASSFFGTGVNEQFF.

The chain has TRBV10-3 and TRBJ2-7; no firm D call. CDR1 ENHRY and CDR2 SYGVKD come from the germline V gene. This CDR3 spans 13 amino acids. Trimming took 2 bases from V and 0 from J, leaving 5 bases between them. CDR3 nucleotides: TGTGCCATCAGTGAGGTTCGCTCCTACGAGCAGTACTTC. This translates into CAISEVRSYEQYF.

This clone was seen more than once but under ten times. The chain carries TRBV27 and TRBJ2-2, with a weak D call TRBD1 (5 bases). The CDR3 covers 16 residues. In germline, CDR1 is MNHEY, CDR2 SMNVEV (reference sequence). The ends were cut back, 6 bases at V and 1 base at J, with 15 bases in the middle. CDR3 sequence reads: CASRPTVRGNTGELFF. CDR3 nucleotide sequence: TGTGCCAGCAGGCCCACAGTTAGGGGGAACACCGGGGAGCTGTTTTTT.

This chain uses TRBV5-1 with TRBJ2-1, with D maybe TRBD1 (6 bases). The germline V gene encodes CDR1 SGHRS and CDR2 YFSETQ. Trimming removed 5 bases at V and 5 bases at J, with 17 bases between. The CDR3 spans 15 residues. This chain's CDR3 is CASRILGTSDNEQFF. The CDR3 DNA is TGCGCCAGCAGGATTCTCGGGACATCTGACAATGAGCAGTTCTTC.

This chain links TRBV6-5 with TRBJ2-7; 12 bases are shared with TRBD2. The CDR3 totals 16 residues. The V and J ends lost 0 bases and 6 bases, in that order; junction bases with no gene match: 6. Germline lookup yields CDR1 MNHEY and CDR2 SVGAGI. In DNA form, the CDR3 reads TGTGCCAGCAGTTACTCGACTAGCGGGAGTTCACGCGAGCAGTACTTC. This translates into CASSYSTSGSSREQYF.

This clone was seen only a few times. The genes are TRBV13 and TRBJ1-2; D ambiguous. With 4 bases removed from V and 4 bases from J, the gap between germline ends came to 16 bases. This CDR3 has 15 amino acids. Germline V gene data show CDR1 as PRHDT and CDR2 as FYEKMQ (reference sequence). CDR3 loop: CASSSRLGRFYGYTF. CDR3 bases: TGTGCCAGCAGCTCCCGCCTTGGGCGCTTCTATGGCTACACCTTC.

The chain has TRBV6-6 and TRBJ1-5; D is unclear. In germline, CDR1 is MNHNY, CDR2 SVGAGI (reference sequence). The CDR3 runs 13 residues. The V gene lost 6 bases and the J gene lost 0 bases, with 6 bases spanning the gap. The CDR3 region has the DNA TGTGCCAGCAGAAGAGTTAGCAATCAGCCCCAGCATTTT. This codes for CASRRVSNQPQHF.

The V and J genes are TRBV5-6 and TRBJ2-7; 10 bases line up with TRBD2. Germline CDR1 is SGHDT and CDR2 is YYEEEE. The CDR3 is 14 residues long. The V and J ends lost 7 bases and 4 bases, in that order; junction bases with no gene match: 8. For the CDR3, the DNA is TGTGCCAGCTACCTAGCGGGAGAAAGATACGAGCAGTACTTC. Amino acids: CASYLAGERYEQYF. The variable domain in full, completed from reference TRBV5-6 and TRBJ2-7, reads DAGVTQSPTHLIKTRGQQVTLRCSPKSGHDTVSWYQQALGQGPQFIFQYYEEEERQRGNFPDRFSGHQFPNYSSELNVNALLLGDSALYLCASYLAGERYEQYFGPGTRLTVT.

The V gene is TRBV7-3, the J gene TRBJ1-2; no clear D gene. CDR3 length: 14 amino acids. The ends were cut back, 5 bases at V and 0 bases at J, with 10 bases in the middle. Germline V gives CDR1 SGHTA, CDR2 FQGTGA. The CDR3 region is CASSRRDSNYGYTF. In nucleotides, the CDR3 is TGTGCCAGCAGCCGCAGAGATTCTAACTATGGCTACACCTTC.

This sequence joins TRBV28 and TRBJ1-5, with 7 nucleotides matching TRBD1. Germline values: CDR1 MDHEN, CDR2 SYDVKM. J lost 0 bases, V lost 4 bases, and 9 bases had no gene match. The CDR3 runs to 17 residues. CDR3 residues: CASSSQGTPYSNQPQHF. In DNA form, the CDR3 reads TGTGCCAGCAGTTCACAGGGGACCCCTTATAGCAATCAGCCCCAGCATTTT.

DNA for the CDR3: TGTGCCAGTAGTGCACGGGAAGTGCGGGGCAATGAGCAGTTCTTC. It is translated as CASSAREVRGNEQFF. The V call is TRBV19, the J call TRBJ2-1, with a tentative D call TRBD2 (6 bases). CDR1 is LNHDA and CDR2 is SQIVND in the germline V gene (reference sequence). V dropped 5 bases and J dropped 6 bases, with 17 bases sitting between them. The CDR3 is 15 amino acids.

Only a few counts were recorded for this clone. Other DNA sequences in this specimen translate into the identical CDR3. CDR3: CASSLVGQGPDTQYF. The CDR3 DNA follows: TGCGCCAGCAGCTTGGTTGGACAGGGGCCAGATACGCAGTATTTT. The chain joins TRBV5-1 to TRBJ2-3, with TRBD1 matching over 9 bases. With V trimmed by 0 bases and J by 4 bases, 3 bases remained unmatched. This CDR3 comprises 15 residues. Germline CDR1 is SGHRS and CDR2 is YFSETQ.

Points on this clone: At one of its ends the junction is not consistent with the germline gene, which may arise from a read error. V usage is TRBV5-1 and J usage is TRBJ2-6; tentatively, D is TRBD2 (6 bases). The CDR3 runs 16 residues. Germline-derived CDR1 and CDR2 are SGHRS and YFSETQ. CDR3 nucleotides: TGCGCCAGCACCTTGGAGGGAAGGTCTGGGGCCAACGTCCTGACTTTC. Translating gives CASTLEGRSGANVLTF.

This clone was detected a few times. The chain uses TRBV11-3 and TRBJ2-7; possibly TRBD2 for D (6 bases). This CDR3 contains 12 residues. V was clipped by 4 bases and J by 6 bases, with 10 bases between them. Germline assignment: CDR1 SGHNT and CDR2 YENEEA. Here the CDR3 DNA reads TGTGCCAGCAGCTCGGAGGGACGCGAGCAGTACTTC. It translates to CASSSEGREQYF.